What follows are 19 T cell receptor beta chains derived from one specimen sequenced in a study of OX40 agonist ivuxolimab in advanced cancers. The method was immunoSEQ multiplex PCR; TCRdb's version includes in-frame clones alone and lacks a portion of them. The sample records about 10,000 clones, approximately 87% being singletons. The sequencing used CD4+ or CD8+ T cells sorted from blood, collected in a trial of the OX40 agonist ivuxolimab. The receptors come from an adult with an advanced solid tumor such as melanoma, head and neck, liver or kidney cancer.

DNA for the CDR3: TGTGCCAGCAGCTCACGAACAGGAGCTAACTATGGCTACACCTTC. Translating gives CASSSRTGANYGYTF. This sequence joins TRBV11-3 and TRBJ1-2, with D possibly matching TRBD1 (5 bases). Trimming removed 4 bases from V and 0 bases from J, with 12 bases in between. The CDR3 totals 15 residues. Germline V gene sequence: CDR1 SGHNT, CDR2 YENEEA.

The chain combines TRBV9 with TRBJ1-2; D unclear. CDR1 and CDR2 (germline): SGDLS, YYNGEE. With 0 bases removed from V and 4 bases from J, the gap between germline ends came to 7 bases. This CDR3 comprises 13 residues. CDR3 amino acids: CASSVVPGYGYTF. CDR3 sequence (DNA): TGTGCCAGCAGCGTAGTCCCGGGCTATGGCTACACCTTC.

J is TRBJ2-1 and V is TRBV19; D is perhaps TRBD1 or TRBD2 (5 bases each). Germline CDR1 LNHDA, CDR2 SQIVND (reference sequence). CDR3 length equals 16 residues. V shed 3 bases and J shed 4 bases, with 16 bases lying between them. This chain's CDR3 is CASSIGGRALYNEQFF. In DNA, the CDR3 is TGTGCCAGTAGTATTGGAGGCAGGGCTTTATACAATGAGCAGTTCTTC.

The rearrangement joins TRBV15 to TRBJ1-1, with D perhaps matching TRBD1 (6 bases). CDR1 LNHNV and CDR2 YYDKDF come from the germline V gene (reference sequence). CDR3 length: 12 residues. Trimming shortened V by 5 bases and J by 8 bases, and 12 bases separated the two germline ends. This CDR3 reads CATSGLTGEAFF. The CDR3 DNA reads TGTGCCACCAGCGGATTAACAGGGGAAGCTTTCTTT.

The chain couples TRBV27 to TRBJ2-7, with D perhaps TRBD1 (5 bases). Germline assignment: CDR1 MNHEY and CDR2 SMNVEV (reference sequence). The CDR3 is made up of 14 amino acids. Trimming cost V 6 bases and J 3 bases, with 15 bases left between them. CDR3 DNA: TGTGCCAGCAGGCCCTTGGGGCCCTACTACGAGCAGTACTTC. This codes for CASRPLGPYYEQYF.

This chain links TRBV2 with TRBJ1-1; TRBD1 agrees at 8 bases. This CDR3 has 15 residues. Per the germline V gene, CDR1 is SNHLY and CDR2 is FYNNEI. The ends lost 9 bases at V and 1 base at J; junction bases unmatched: 10. The CDR3 spells CARSSGQGSNTEAFF. The CDR3 DNA is TGTGCCAGGAGTAGTGGACAGGGATCGAACACTGAAGCTTTCTTT.

The rearrangement joins TRBV5-1 to TRBJ1-1, with 10 nucleotides matching TRBD1. The CDR3 covers 15 residues. J gave up 3 bases and V 3 bases, and 5 bases lay outside the gene matches. Looked up from germline, CDR1 is SGHRS and CDR2 is YFSETQ. Here the CDR3 DNA reads TGCGCCAGCAGCTCCTGGACAGGGGGTTACACTGAAGCTTTCTTT. This sequence encodes CASSSWTGGYTEAFF.

The chain combines TRBV19 with TRBJ2-7; D is perhaps TRBD1 (5 bases). CDR1 is LNHDA and CDR2 is SQIVND in the germline V gene (reference sequence). V dropped 1 base and J dropped 5 bases, with 15 bases sitting between them. This CDR3 comprises 15 residues. CDR3: CASSIVSSQGHEQYF. For the CDR3, the DNA is TGTGCCAGTAGTATAGTATCGAGCCAGGGCCACGAGCAGTACTTC.

The V and J genes are TRBV5-8 and TRBJ2-7; 9 bases agree with TRBD1. Germline CDR1 is SGHTS and CDR2 is YDEGEE. Losses at the gene ends were 4 bases for V and 2 bases for J; bases not matched to a gene: 7. CDR3 length: 15 residues. The CDR3 sequence is CASSVGRDRAYEQYF. CDR3 DNA sequence: TGTGCCAGCAGCGTTGGCCGGGACAGGGCCTACGAGCAGTACTTC.

V usage is TRBV7-7 and J usage is TRBJ2-7; D is undetermined. The CDR3 is 13 residues long. Trimming removed 5 bases from V and 3 bases from J, with 11 bases in between. Per the germline V gene, CDR1 is SSHAT and CDR2 is FNYEAQ (reference sequence). The CDR3 nucleotides are TGTGCCAGCAGCCCGCAGGAAGGCTACGAGCAGTACTTC. Encoded protein: CASSPQEGYEQYF.

The V gene is TRBV12-2, the J gene TRBJ2-1; TRBD2 was called by the table and not checked on the DNA. TRBV12-2 is listed as a pseudogene. The CDR3 consists of 19 residues. The CDR3 here is CASRFPRTSGGLTYNEQFF. Written as DNA, the CDR3 is TGTGCAAGTCGCTTTCCCCGGACTAGCGGGGGGTTGACCTACAATGAGCAGTTCTTC.

This rearrangement joins TRBV4-1 to TRBJ2-7; D uncertain. CDR3 length: 15 residues. Per germline, CDR1 MGHRA and CDR2 YSYEKL. Trimming stripped 0 bases from V and 0 bases from J, with 9 bases between. Written as DNA, the CDR3 is TGCGCCAGCAGCCAAGATAGGGCAGTCTCCTACGAGCAGTACTTC. It is translated as CASSQDRAVSYEQYF.

The chain employs TRBV7-6 and TRBJ1-3; no definite D call. Germline values: CDR1 SGHVS, CDR2 FNYEAQ. This CDR3 region has 15 residues. V was clipped by 1 base and J by 2 bases, with 9 bases between them. In DNA, the CDR3 is TGTGCCAGCAGCTTAGAACCTAGGGCTGGAAACACCATATATTTT. It yields the protein CASSLEPRAGNTIYF.

V is TRBV4-1 and J is TRBJ2-3, with D perhaps matching TRBD2 (6 bases). The CDR3 length is 14 residues. V gave up 3 bases and J gave up 3 bases, with 10 bases separating them. Germline V gene data show CDR1 as MGHRA and CDR2 as YSYEKL. CDR3 amino acids: CASSHSAGTDTQYF. The CDR3 DNA reads as TGCGCCAGCAGCCATTCAGCGGGTACAGATACGCAGTATTTT.

The chain recombines TRBV6-4 with TRBJ1-1, with 9 bases lining up with TRBD1. Germline CDR1 and CDR2: MRHNA and SNTAGT. The J segment lost 6 bases and the V segment lost 6 bases, leaving 2 bases of the junction unmatched. The CDR3 has 12 residues. The CDR3 bases are TGTGCCAGCAGAGACAGGGGGTCTGAAGCTTTCTTT. It yields the protein CASRDRGSEAFF.

This chain uses TRBV4-1 with TRBJ2-1; possibly TRBD2 for D (7 bases). CDR1 is MGHRA, CDR2 YSYEKL, per germline. Trimming removed 0 bases at V and 6 bases at J, with 15 bases between. This CDR3 has 16 amino acids. CDR3: CASSQEGAGALNEQFF. DNA of the CDR3: TGCGCCAGCAGCCAAGAAGGGGCGGGGGCTCTCAATGAGCAGTTCTTC.

This clone was detected a few times. J is TRBJ2-2 and V is TRBV6-4; the D gene is possibly TRBD1 (5 bases). Germline V gene data show CDR1 as MRHNA and CDR2 as SNTAGT. Trimming took off 0 bases at V and 3 bases at J, with 5 bases between the two ends. This CDR3 contains 14 residues. CDR3 residues: CASSDSGDTGELFF. The CDR3 DNA follows: TGTGCCAGCAGTGACTCAGGGGACACCGGGGAGCTGTTTTTT.

The chain links TRBV6-5 to TRBJ2-7; weak D call: TRBD1 (6 bases). The V gene's germline CDR1 is MNHEY and CDR2 SVGAGI. The germline V and J ends were trimmed by 2 bases and 6 bases, with 14 bases remaining between them. The CDR3 is 14 residues long. CDR3 sequence reads: CASSYNKGVVEQYF. DNA for the CDR3: TGTGCCAGCAGTTACAATAAGGGGGTGGTCGAGCAGTACTTC.

This clone was counted only a few times. The chain carries TRBV27 and TRBJ1-1; D is ambiguous. Germline loops: CDR1 MNHEY, CDR2 SMNVEV (reference sequence). The CDR3 totals 14 residues. Trimming removed 2 bases at V and 3 bases at J, with 10 bases between. The CDR3: CASSLGTRHTEAFF. The CDR3, as DNA: TGTGCCAGCAGTTTAGGTACCCGGCACACTGAAGCTTTCTTT.